The present entry profiles one T cell receptor (beta chain) with its context. Its target is unknown. This entry comes from a study of CD8 T cells in Susac syndrome. Regarding the study as a whole: As the study acknowledged, the number of individuals who were part of its TCR sequencing and HLA analysis was relatively small.

TEMRA cells were enriched by FACS, and CD4+ and CD8+ T cells were negatively isolated. Germline loops: CDR1 LGHDT, CDR2 YNNKEL (reference sequence). There are 15 residues in the CDR3. Trimming shortened V by 1 base and J by 5 bases, and 14 bases separated the two germline ends. RNA in amounts of roughly 0.5 to 1 ug was reverse transcribed with random hexamers. The amplification used immunoSEQ multiplex PCR on TCR beta CDR3; it spanned 54 Vbeta and 13 Jbeta. TCRdb passed the immunoSEQ multiplex PCR reads through MiXCR, listing each CDR3 protein once. The table has 71,000 or so distinct CDR3 sequences, around 93% seen once.

The chain employs TRBV3-1 and TRBJ2-5; D gene ambiguous. Sequencing used CD4+ T cells from PBMCs. The sequence derives from a human donor with Susac syndrome. Here the CDR3 reads CASSQAWQVGETQYF. The CDR3 DNA reads as TGTGCCAGCAGCCAAGCATGGCAGGTCGGGGAGACCCAGTACTTC.